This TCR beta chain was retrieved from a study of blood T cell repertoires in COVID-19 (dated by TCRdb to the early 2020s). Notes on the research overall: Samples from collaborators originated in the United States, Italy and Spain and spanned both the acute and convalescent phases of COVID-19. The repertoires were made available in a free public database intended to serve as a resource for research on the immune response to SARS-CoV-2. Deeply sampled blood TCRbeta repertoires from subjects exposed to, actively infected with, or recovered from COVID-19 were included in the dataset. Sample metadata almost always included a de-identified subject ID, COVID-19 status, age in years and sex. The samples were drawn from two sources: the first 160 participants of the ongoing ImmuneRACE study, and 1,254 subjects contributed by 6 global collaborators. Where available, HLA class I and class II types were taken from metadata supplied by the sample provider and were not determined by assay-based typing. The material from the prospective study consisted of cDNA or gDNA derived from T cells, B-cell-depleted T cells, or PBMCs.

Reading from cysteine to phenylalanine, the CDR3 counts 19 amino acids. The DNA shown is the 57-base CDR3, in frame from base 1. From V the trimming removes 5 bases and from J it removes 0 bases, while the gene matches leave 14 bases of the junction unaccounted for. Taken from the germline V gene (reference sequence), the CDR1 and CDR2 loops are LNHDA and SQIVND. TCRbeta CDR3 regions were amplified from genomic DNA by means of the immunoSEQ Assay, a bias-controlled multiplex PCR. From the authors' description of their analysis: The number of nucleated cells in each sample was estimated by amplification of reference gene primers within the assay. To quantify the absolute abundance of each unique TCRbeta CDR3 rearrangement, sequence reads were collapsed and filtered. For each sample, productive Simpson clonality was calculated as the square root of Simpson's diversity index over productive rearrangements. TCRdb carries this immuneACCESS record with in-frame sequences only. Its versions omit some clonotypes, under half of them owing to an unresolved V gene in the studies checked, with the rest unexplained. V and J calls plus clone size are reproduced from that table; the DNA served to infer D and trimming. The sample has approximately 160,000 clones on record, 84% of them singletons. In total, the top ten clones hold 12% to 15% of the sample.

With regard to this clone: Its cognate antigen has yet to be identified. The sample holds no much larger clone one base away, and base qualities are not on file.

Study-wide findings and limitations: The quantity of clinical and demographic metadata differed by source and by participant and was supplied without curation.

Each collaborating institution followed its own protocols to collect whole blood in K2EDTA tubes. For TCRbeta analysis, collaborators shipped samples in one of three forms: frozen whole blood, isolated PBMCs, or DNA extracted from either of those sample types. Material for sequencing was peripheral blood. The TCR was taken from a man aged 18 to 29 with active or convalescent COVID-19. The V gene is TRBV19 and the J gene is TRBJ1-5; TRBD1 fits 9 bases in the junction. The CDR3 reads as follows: CASSPRSSGTGLSNQPQHF. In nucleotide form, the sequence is TGTGCCAGTAGTCCACGTTCATCTGGGACAGGGCTTAGCAATCAGCCCCAGCATTTT.